This TCR beta chain was captured in a study of OX40 agonist ivuxolimab in advanced cancers. This clone is a singleton in its sample. Some clones are missing from TCRdb's copy, which holds only in-frame ones; the method was immunoSEQ multiplex PCR. The repertoire includes tens of thousands of clones, about four fifths of them detected once, and roughly a sixth sits in the top ten. Sequences were derived from CD4+ or CD8+ T cells sorted from blood, sampled in a trial of the OX40 agonist ivuxolimab. The TCR originated in an adult with an advanced solid tumor such as melanoma, head and neck, liver or kidney cancer.

The CDR3, as DNA: TGTGCCACCAGCAGAGATCGGTTAGGCAGCTATCAGCCCCAGCATTTT. Its protein product is CATSRDRLGSYQPQHF. V is TRBV15 and J is TRBJ1-5; no definite D call. Germline CDR1 and CDR2: LNHNV and YYDKDF (reference sequence). This CDR3 contains 16 residues. Trimming left V 0 bases short and J 5 bases short, with 14 bases between.